These 10 T cell receptor beta chains were all obtained from the same sample, sequenced in a study of cytomegalovirus exposure and HLA in healthy donors. Primers: 60 Vbeta forward and 13 Jbeta reverse. Here immunoSEQ multiplex PCR was the method, and the copy in TCRdb shows in-frame clones only, minus some. The sample has about 150,000 clones, about 73% seen once. Input material: PBMCs. These receptor sequences come from a man aged 35 to 55 in good health and CMV-seropositive.

The chain employs TRBV10-3 and TRBJ2-1; 8 nucleotides agree with TRBD1. The CDR3 sequence is 15 residues long. Germline V gene sequence: CDR1 ENHRY, CDR2 SYGVKD. V lost 3 bases, J lost 12 bases, and 13 bases stayed unmatched. In DNA, the CDR3 is TGTGCCATCAGTGATCGGCAGGGGGCAGGGTCCCCGCAGTTCTTC. Translating it yields CAISDRQGAGSPQFF.

V gene TRBV28 combines with J gene TRBJ1-1; D is possibly TRBD1 (6 bases). CDR3 size: 14 residues. The V end was cut by 1 base, the J end by 4 bases, with 10 bases between. Germline V gene data show CDR1 as MDHEN and CDR2 as SYDVKM. For the CDR3, the DNA is TGTGCCAGCAGTTTATTCCCGACAGGCACTGAAGCTTTCTTT. As protein: CASSLFPTGTEAFF. Filled out from reference TRBV28 and TRBJ1-1, the complete variable domain reads DVKVTQSSRYLVKRTGEKVFLECVQDMDHENMFWYRQDPGLGLRLIYFSYDVKMKEKGDIPEGYSVSREKKERFSLILESASTNQTSMYLCASSLFPTGTEAFFGQGTRLTVV.

This chain joins TRBV28 and TRBJ1-4; D remains unclear. V gave up 7 bases and J gave up 3 bases, with 15 bases separating them. Germline CDR1 reads MDHEN; CDR2 reads SYDVKM. The CDR3 is made up of 15 amino acids. The CDR3 nucleotides are TGTGCCAGCAAGCCTCCGGGAGCGGCTAATGAAAAACTGTTTTTT. It translates to CASKPPGAANEKLFF. Looking up the rest from reference TRBV28 and TRBJ1-4 gives the full variable domain: DVKVTQSSRYLVKRTGEKVFLECVQDMDHENMFWYRQDPGLGLRLIYFSYDVKMKEKGDIPEGYSVSREKKERFSLILESASTNQTSMYLCASKPPGAANEKLFFGSGTQLSVL.

This rearrangement joins TRBV19 to TRBJ1-5; 7 nucleotides align to TRBD1. V gave up 5 bases and J gave up 7 bases; unmatched junction bases: 14. Germline V gene data show CDR1 as LNHDA and CDR2 as SQIVND (reference sequence). CDR3 length: 16 residues. CDR3 sequence reads: CASSSPTGRWLQPQHF. For the CDR3, the DNA is TGTGCCAGTAGTTCCCCGACAGGGAGGTGGTTGCAGCCCCAGCATTTT.

The V gene is TRBV5-1, the J gene TRBJ1-3; tentatively, D is TRBD1 (5 bases). Germline CDR1 SGHRS, CDR2 YFSETQ. The CDR3 covers 15 residues. Trimming left V 1 base short and J 2 bases short, with 10 bases between. CDR3 sequence (DNA): TGCGCCAGCAGCTTGAGGGGCGGCACTGGAAACACCATATATTTT. Encoded protein: CASSLRGGTGNTIYF. The full variable domain, with the rest looked up from reference TRBV5-1 and TRBJ1-3, is KAGVTQTPRYLIKTRGQQVTLSCSPISGHRSVSWYQQTPGQGLQFLFEYFSETQRNKGNFPGRFSGRQFSNSRSEMNVSTLELGDSALYLCASSLRGGTGNTIYFGEGSWLTVV.

This clone was found a few times. The chain has TRBV7-2 and TRBJ1-1; D is ambiguous. Germline V CDR1 and CDR2: SGHTA, FQGNSA. V shed 4 bases and J shed 7 bases, with 10 bases lying between them. CDR3 size: 12 residues. CDR3: CASSSHRFEAFF. The CDR3 bases are TGTGCCAGCAGCTCACACAGATTTGAAGCTTTCTTT.

The V gene is TRBV4-1, the J gene TRBJ2-3, with D maybe TRBD2 (5 bases). The CDR3 sequence is 17 residues long. V lost 0 bases to trimming and J lost 4 bases, with 17 bases between them. Germline CDR1 is MGHRA and CDR2 is YSYEKL. The CDR3 coding sequence is TGCGCCAGCAGCCAAGATCGAGGAGGCCCCATCCCAGATACGCAGTATTTT. Residues: CASSQDRGGPIPDTQYF.

V and J are TRBV19 and TRBJ1-5, with D unresolved. The V end lost 4 bases, the J end lost 5 bases, and 15 bases lay between the germline ends. This CDR3 contains 15 residues. Germline assignment: CDR1 LNHDA and CDR2 SQIVND (reference sequence). The CDR3: CASSNTGQTYQPQHF. Written as DNA, the CDR3 is TGTGCCAGTAGTAATACGGGTCAAACCTATCAGCCCCAGCATTTT.

This chain uses TRBV2 with TRBJ2-1; no firm D call. V lost 7 bases to trimming and J lost 0 bases, with 10 bases between them. The CDR3 runs to 14 residues. The V gene's germline CDR1 is SNHLY and CDR2 FYNNEI. The CDR3, as DNA: TGTGCCAGCACCCTGACAAGCTCCTACAATGAGCAGTTCTTC. It translates to CASTLTSSYNEQFF.

The chain is built from TRBV9 and TRBJ2-1; 10 positions match TRBD1. The CDR3 extends over 14 amino acids. Germline loops: CDR1 SGDLS, CDR2 YYNGEE. The V gene end was trimmed by 6 bases and the J gene end by 10 bases; junction bases not matched to a gene: 10. The CDR3 DNA follows: TGTGCCAGCACCAGGACAGGGGGGAATGTCGAGCAGTTCTTC. Its translation is CASTRTGGNVEQFF.